Described below is a single T cell receptor beta chain sequence and its context. The sample originates from a study of cytomegalovirus exposure and HLA in healthy donors. Germline lookup yields CDR1 PRHDT and CDR2 FYEKMQ (reference sequence). V lost 5 bases, J lost 9 bases, and 9 bases stayed unmatched. This CDR3 comprises 14 residues. This PCR relied on a set of 60 Vbeta primers and 13 Jbeta primers. Clones were read by immunoSEQ multiplex PCR, and TCRdb kept only the in-frame ones, dropping some. This sample contains roughly 74,000 clones. The chain employs TRBV13 and TRBJ2-1; 8 bases are shared with TRBD1. This clonotype originated in a female donor in good health and CMV-seropositive. Sample: PBMCs. CDR3 residues: CASSTRTGICEQFF. CDR3 DNA sequence: TGTGCCAGCAGCACCCGGACAGGGATTTGTGAGCAGTTCTTC.